These 24 T cell receptor beta chains were sequenced from one sample in a study of beta chain features in type 1 diabetes. Expressed TCRB transcripts were sequenced after all isolated RNA was converted to cDNA. The table came from immunoSEQ multiplex PCR; TCRdb's copy has only in-frame clones and leaves some out. The table lists some 200,000 clones, about a tenth of them singletons, with about 1.2% in the top ten. The sample comprised central memory CD4+ T cells from blood. These receptors were collected from a man aged 18 to 29 in good health.

The chain combines TRBV7-2 with TRBJ2-3; D unresolved. This CDR3 has 13 residues. Between the trimmed V and J ends, which lost 8 bases and 2 bases, there was a span of 11 bases. Per germline, CDR1 SGHTA and CDR2 FQGNSA. CDR3 in DNA: TGTGCCAGCTCCCTTGGGGTCACAGATACGCAGTATTTT. Its translation is CASSLGVTDTQYF.

This clone was found a few times. The CDR3 region has the DNA TGTGCCTGGAGACGACAGGGCAATCAGCCCCAGCATTTT. It codes for CAWRRQGNQPQHF. The V and J genes are TRBV30 and TRBJ1-5; tentative D call: TRBD1 (6 bases). Trimming pared 3 bases from V and 2 bases from J, leaving 8 bases between. This CDR3 is 13 amino acids long. Germline lookup yields CDR1 GTSNPN and CDR2 SVGIG (reference sequence).

V usage is TRBV25-1 and J usage is TRBJ2-7, with 8 nucleotides matching TRBD2. Germline V gene lookup returns CDR1 MGHDK and CDR2 SYGVNS. The CDR3 spans 14 residues. V dropped 5 bases and J dropped 5; count of bases not matched to a gene: 8. This chain's CDR3 is CASSTRTSTHEQYF. In DNA form, the CDR3 reads TGTGCCAGCAGTACCCGGACTAGCACCCACGAGCAGTACTTC.

Only a few counts were recorded for this clone. V usage is TRBV28 and J usage is TRBJ1-5, with D unresolved. From germline, CDR1 is MDHEN and CDR2 SYDVKM. V was trimmed by 7 bases and J by 4 bases, leaving 5 bases between them. This CDR3 has 11 amino acids. The CDR3: CASTTNQPQHF. Written as DNA, the CDR3 is TGTGCCAGCACTACAAATCAGCCCCAGCATTTT. The full variable domain, with the rest looked up from reference TRBV28 and TRBJ1-5, is DVKVTQSSRYLVKRTGEKVFLECVQDMDHENMFWYRQDPGLGLRLIYFSYDVKMKEKGDIPEGYSVSREKKERFSLILESASTNQTSMYLCASTTNQPQHFGDGTRLSIL.

In DNA, the CDR3 is TGTGCCTGGAGTGTGAGTGGAGGAAACACCATATATTTT. Its protein product is CAWSVSGGNTIYF. This chain links TRBV30 with TRBJ1-3; D unclear. Per the germline V gene, CDR1 is GTSNPN and CDR2 is SVGIG (reference sequence). The CDR3 contains 13 residues. V lost 0 bases and J lost 4, with 7 bases in between.

The chain combines TRBV11-3 with TRBJ2-3, with 8 bases matching TRBD2. The CDR3 is 15 residues long. Trimming cost V 3 bases and J 7 bases; bases outside gene matches: 9. CDR1 and CDR2 from the germline V gene are SGHNT and YENEEA. The CDR3 here is CASSFSAGGKNTQYF. CDR3 DNA: TGTGCCAGCAGCTTCTCGGCGGGAGGCAAAAATACGCAGTATTTT.

The chain links TRBV30 to TRBJ2-1, with TRBD2 matching 11 bases. V shed 0 bases, J shed 4 bases, and the junction held 2 bases outside the gene matches. The CDR3 sequence is 15 residues long. Germline CDR1 reads GTSNPN; CDR2 reads SVGIG (reference sequence). CDR3 sequence: CAWSVLAGVYNEQFF. CDR3 sequence (DNA): TGTGCCTGGAGTGTACTAGCGGGAGTTTACAATGAGCAGTTCTTC.

This clone was recorded at least ten times. The CDR3 is CASSLYSGGSEQYF. The CDR3 bases are TGTGCCAGCAGCTTATACTCCGGCGGGTCCGAGCAGTACTTC. The chain employs TRBV13 and TRBJ2-7, with a possible D match to TRBD2 (5 bases). CDR3 length: 14 amino acids. Trimming shortened V by 2 bases and J by 6 bases, and 14 bases separated the two germline ends. Germline V gene data show CDR1 as PRHDT and CDR2 as FYEKMQ (reference sequence).

J is TRBJ2-5 and V is TRBV30; TRBD1 might be the D (6 bases). Germline CDR1 and CDR2: GTSNPN and SVGIG (reference sequence). V was clipped by 8 bases and J by 2 bases, with 12 bases between them. The CDR3 runs to 12 residues. CDR3 protein: CAGYGQQETQYF. CDR3 bases: TGTGCCGGATACGGACAGCAAGAGACCCAGTACTTC.

This clone was seen ten or more times. J is TRBJ2-1 and V is TRBV15, with 9 bases identical to TRBD2. Losses at the gene ends were 8 bases for V and 5 bases for J; bases not matched to a gene: 4. The germline V gene has CDR1 LNHNV and CDR2 YYDKDF (reference sequence). This CDR3 has 13 amino acids. The CDR3 DNA follows: TGTGCCACCTCTAGCGGGACCCACAATGAGCAGTTCTTC. It encodes CATSSGTHNEQFF.

This clone was picked up a small number of times. This chain joins TRBV27 and TRBJ2-7, with D uncertain. The CDR3 length is 14 residues. Per germline, CDR1 MNHEY and CDR2 SMNVEV (reference sequence). Trimming took 5 bases from V and 3 from J, leaving 14 bases between them. CDR3 loop: CASSKRRQLYEQYF. The CDR3 DNA follows: TGTGCCAGCAGTAAAAGGAGACAACTCTACGAGCAGTACTTC.

The chain is built from TRBV7-3 and TRBJ2-3; D gene uncertain. The CDR3 consists of 13 residues. The germline V gene has CDR1 SGHTA and CDR2 FQGTGA. With 2 bases removed from V and 4 bases from J, the gap between germline ends came to 7 bases. The CDR3 protein is CASSLQGADTQYF. The CDR3 bases are TGTGCCAGCAGCTTACAAGGCGCAGATACGCAGTATTTT.

This sequence joins TRBV7-9 and TRBJ2-7; a possible D gene is TRBD1 (5 bases). V lost 3 bases and J 3 bases, leaving 12 bases between the germline ends. The CDR3 covers 14 residues. CDR1 and CDR2 (germline): SEHNR, FQNEAQ (reference sequence). This CDR3 is CASSLARVHYEQYF. The CDR3, as DNA: TGTGCCAGCAGCTTGGCCAGGGTACACTACGAGCAGTACTTC.

The chain is built from TRBV5-1 and TRBJ2-2; D may be TRBD2 (5 bases). Germline CDR1 is SGHRS and CDR2 is YFSETQ. The CDR3 spans 16 residues. Trimming stripped 3 bases from V and 7 bases from J, with 19 bases between. CDR3 sequence reads: CASSSELLGVDGELFF. The CDR3 DNA sequence: TGCGCCAGCAGCTCGGAATTACTAGGAGTGGACGGGGAGCTGTTTTTT.

In this sample, this clone turned up many times. The CDR3 loop is CASSIDGLQSYNEQFF. The CDR3 DNA reads as TGTGCCAGCAGCATCGACGGTCTTCAGTCTTACAATGAGCAGTTCTTC. V gene TRBV5-4 combines with J gene TRBJ2-1; D unresolved. V was clipped by 4 bases and J by 4 bases, with 18 bases between them. The CDR3 loop spans 16 amino acids. Germline CDR1 is SGHNT and CDR2 is YYREEE (reference sequence).

V gene TRBV5-1 combines with J gene TRBJ2-1, with TRBD2 matching over 13 bases. The J segment lost 2 bases and the V segment lost 0 bases, leaving 5 bases of the junction unmatched. Germline V gives CDR1 SGHRS, CDR2 YFSETQ. This CDR3 region has 18 residues. The chain's CDR3 is CASSLEGLAGATYNEQFF. The CDR3 region has the DNA TGCGCCAGCAGCTTGGAAGGACTAGCGGGAGCGACCTACAATGAGCAGTTCTTC.

Only a few counts were recorded for this clone. This likely reflects a read error, since a far larger clone is one base away. The V and J genes are TRBV4-1 and TRBJ2-7; 7 bases match TRBD2. In germline, CDR1 is MGHRA, CDR2 YSYEKL. V dropped 3 bases and J dropped 2; count of bases not matched to a gene: 10. The CDR3 totals 16 residues. The CDR3 loop is CASSHFLRGKPYEQYF. Here the CDR3 DNA reads TGCGCCAGCAGCCACTTTTTGCGGGGGAAACCCTACGAGCAGTACTTC.

As for this clone: The sample holds other DNA sequences that translate to the same CDR3. The chain couples TRBV29-1 to TRBJ2-3; D is possibly TRBD2 (6 bases). Trimming took off 0 bases at V and 1 base at J, with 8 bases between the two ends. This CDR3 contains 14 residues. Germline V CDR1 and CDR2: SQVTM, ANQGSEA. The chain's CDR3 is CSVEDGGGTDTQYF. The CDR3 DNA reads as TGCAGCGTTGAAGACGGAGGGGGCACAGATACGCAGTATTTT.

This clone was counted between two and nine times. This sequence joins TRBV30 and TRBJ1-5; 7 bases map to TRBD1. The CDR3 contains 13 residues. Germline V gene lookup returns CDR1 GTSNPN and CDR2 SVGIG (reference sequence). V lost 4 bases, J lost 4 bases, and 4 bases stayed unmatched. CDR3 sequence reads: CAWKGGFNQPQHF. In DNA form, the CDR3 reads TGTGCCTGGAAAGGGGGCTTTAATCAGCCCCAGCATTTT. Full variable domain (missing parts from reference TRBV30 and TRBJ1-5): SQTIHQWPATLVQPVGSPLSLECTVEGTSNPNLYWYRQAAGRGLQLLFYSVGIGQISSEVPQNLSASRPQDRQFILSSKKLLLSDSGFYLCAWKGGFNQPQHFGDGTRLSIL.

The rearrangement uses TRBV5-1 and TRBJ2-1; 7 nucleotides agree with TRBD2. The CDR3 is 16 residues long. CDR1 and CDR2 (germline): SGHRS, YFSETQ. V lost 8 bases and J lost 2; bases outside the gene matches: 13. CDR3 in DNA: TGCGCCAGTCTACGGGTAGCGGCGGGGGCCTACAATGAGCAGTTCTTC. This gives the protein CASLRVAAGAYNEQFF.

The J gene is TRBJ1-3, the V gene TRBV19; D unclear. Per germline, CDR1 LNHDA and CDR2 SQIVND (reference sequence). Trimming pared 8 bases from V and 1 base from J, leaving 6 bases between. CDR3 size: 12 residues. The CDR3 DNA reads TGTGCCAGTGGTTATTCTGGAAACACCATATATTTT. It is translated as CASGYSGNTIYF.

The V gene is TRBV10-3, the J gene TRBJ2-5; D remains ambiguous. The CDR3 runs 13 residues. Germline V gives CDR1 ENHRY, CDR2 SYGVKD. The V and J ends lost 10 bases and 5 bases respectively, with 17 bases between them. This CDR3 is CATLGPNGETQYF. DNA of the CDR3: TGTGCCACCCTCGGACCTAACGGGGAGACCCAGTACTTC.

This clone has more than one count but fewer than ten. V is TRBV9 and J is TRBJ2-5; D unclear. Trimming took off 3 bases at V and 5 bases at J, with 17 bases between the two ends. This CDR3 contains 15 residues. Germline V CDR1 and CDR2: SGDLS, YYNGEE. The CDR3 loop reads CASSEAVGKVETQYF. CDR3 nucleotides: TGTGCCAGCAGCGAGGCGGTGGGAAAAGTGGAGACCCAGTACTTC.

This clone was seen only a few times. CDR3 region: CASNGYNEQFF. CDR3 DNA: TGTGCCAGCAATGGCTACAATGAGCAGTTCTTC. The chain employs TRBV2 and TRBJ2-1; D remains ambiguous. CDR3 length: 11 residues. Deletions cut 7 bases from V and 3 bases from J, with 4 bases between. Looked up from germline, CDR1 is SNHLY and CDR2 is FYNNEI. The whole variable domain, remainder taken from reference TRBV2 and TRBJ2-1, is EPEVTQTPSHQVTQMGQEVILRCVPISNHLYFYWYRQILGQKVEFLVSFYNNEISEKSEIFDDQFSVERPDGSNFTLKIRSTKLEDSAMYFCASNGYNEQFFGPGTRLTVL.